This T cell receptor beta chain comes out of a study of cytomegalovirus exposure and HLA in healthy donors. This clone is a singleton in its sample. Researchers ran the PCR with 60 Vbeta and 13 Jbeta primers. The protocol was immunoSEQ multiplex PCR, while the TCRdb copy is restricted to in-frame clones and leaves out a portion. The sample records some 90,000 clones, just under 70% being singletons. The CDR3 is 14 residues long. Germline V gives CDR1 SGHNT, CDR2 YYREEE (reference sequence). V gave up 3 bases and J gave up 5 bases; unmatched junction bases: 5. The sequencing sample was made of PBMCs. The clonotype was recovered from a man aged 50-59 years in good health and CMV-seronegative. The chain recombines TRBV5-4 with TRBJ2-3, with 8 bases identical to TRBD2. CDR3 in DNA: TGTGCCAGCAGCTCGAGGGCGGGAGGAGATACGCAGTATTTT. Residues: CASSSRAGGDTQYF.